Below are 12 T cell receptor beta chains sequenced from a single sample in a study of shared clonotypes between healthy human individuals. Sequencing used immunoSEQ multiplex PCR; TCRdb keeps in-frame clones, though not all of them. The repertoire holds about 2.1 million clones, with just over 90% as singletons. Selected positively for CCR7 and CD45RO-negative, naive CD8 cells excluded terminally differentiated effector memory CD45RA+ cells. The sample comprised naive CD8+ T cells from PBMCs. The receptors derive from a man aged 18 to 29 in good health. Some clones in this sample may be carry-over from other donors' samples.

The J gene is TRBJ2-5, the V gene TRBV6-5, with TRBD2 as a possible D gene (6 bases). CDR1 and CDR2 (germline): MNHEY, SVGAGI. CDR3 length: 15 residues. V lost 6 bases, J lost 2 bases, and 16 bases lay in between. This chain's CDR3 is CASSPVGTLQETQYF. The CDR3 DNA reads TGTGCCAGCAGCCCAGTCGGGACTCTGCAAGAGACCCAGTACTTC.

The chain links TRBV2 to TRBJ1-2, with D perhaps matching TRBD1 (6 bases). CDR3 length: 14 residues. Germline CDR1 SNHLY, CDR2 FYNNEI. V shed 6 bases and J shed 3 bases, with 14 bases lying between them. CDR3 loop: CASSSGGAYYGYTF. In DNA, the CDR3 is TGTGCCAGCAGCTCCGGGGGGGCTTACTATGGCTACACCTTC.

This clone came up once. The chain recombines TRBV7-8 with TRBJ2-2; TRBD2 agrees at 8 bases. After removal of 4 bases from V and 4 bases from J, the junction contained 11 bases not matched to a gene. CDR3 length equals 17 residues. Germline V gives CDR1 SGHVS, CDR2 FQNEAQ. The CDR3 region is CASSSTLSGSVTGELFF. CDR3 sequence (DNA): TGTGCCAGCAGCTCAACATTAAGCGGGAGTGTCACCGGGGAGCTGTTTTTT.

This clone was recorded only once. V is TRBV7-9 and J is TRBJ2-3, with 11 bases identical to TRBD2. Germline V lookup: CDR1 SEHNR, CDR2 FQNEAQ (reference sequence). This CDR3 spans 17 amino acids. Germline trimming cut 2 bases from V and 5 bases from J; bases unmatched to any gene: 9. The CDR3 region has the DNA TGTGCCAGCAGCTTACTAGCGGGAGGCCGACCCGAAGATACGCAGTATTTT. It codes for CASSLLAGGRPEDTQYF.

This chain connects TRBV27 to TRBJ2-7, with D tentatively TRBD1 or TRBD2 (6 bases each). The CDR3 runs 14 residues. Trimming left V 4 bases short and J 2 bases short, with 12 bases between. Germline CDR1 and CDR2: MNHEY and SMNVEV (reference sequence). The CDR3 DNA sequence: TGTGCCAGCAGTTGGGGGGCCGGGGCCTACGAGCAGTACTTC. It is translated as CASSWGAGAYEQYF.

This rearrangement joins TRBV7-3 to TRBJ2-1; D perhaps matches TRBD2 (6 bases). This CDR3 region has 15 residues. In germline, CDR1 is SGHTA, CDR2 FQGTGA. Trimming removed 5 bases from V and 8 bases from J, with 19 bases in between. DNA of the CDR3: TGTGCCAGCAGCCCGGACGGGGACTGGACCTATGAGCAGTTCTTC. As protein: CASSPDGDWTYEQFF.

The chain recombines TRBV5-1 with TRBJ1-1, with D uncertain. CDR3 length: 14 residues. Trimming took 1 base from V and 1 from J, leaving 8 bases between them. Germline loops: CDR1 SGHRS, CDR2 YFSETQ. The CDR3: CASSLSRTNTEAFF. CDR3 in DNA: TGCGCCAGCAGCTTGTCGCGGACGAACACTGAAGCTTTCTTT.

This rearrangement joins TRBV5-6 to TRBJ2-4; a weak D match, TRBD2 (6 bases). The CDR3 consists of 15 residues. V lost 2 bases and J 0 bases, leaving 9 bases between the germline ends. Germline loops: CDR1 SGHDT, CDR2 YYEEEE. CDR3: CASSFGGVAKNIQYF. The CDR3 DNA follows: TGTGCCAGCAGCTTTGGCGGGGTAGCCAAAAACATTCAGTACTTC.

The DNA for the CDR3 is TGTGCCAGCAGTTCATACAATTCCCGGGACAGGGTTGGGACCGGGGAGCTGTTTTTT. It is translated as CASSSYNSRDRVGTGELFF. The chain couples TRBV28 to TRBJ2-2; TRBD1 matches 9 bases. J lost 5 bases, V lost 4 bases, and 17 bases had no gene match. The CDR3 extends over 19 amino acids. CDR1 is MDHEN, CDR2 SYDVKM, per germline.

In its sample, this clone was seen once. The rearrangement uses TRBV2 and TRBJ2-5, with 9 bases fitting TRBD1. V was clipped by 6 bases and J by 4 bases; unmatched bases: 6. Germline values: CDR1 SNHLY, CDR2 FYNNEI. The CDR3 has 14 residues. In DNA form, the CDR3 reads TGTGCCAGCAGAAGCGGGACAGGGAGAGAGACCCAGTACTTC. Amino acids: CASRSGTGRETQYF. Complete variable domain (other parts from reference TRBV2 and TRBJ2-5): EPEVTQTPSHQVTQMGQEVILRCVPISNHLYFYWYRQILGQKVEFLVSFYNNEISEKSEIFDDQFSVERPDGSNFTLKIRSTKLEDSAMYFCASRSGTGRETQYFGPGTRLLVL.

V gene TRBV9 combines with J gene TRBJ1-2; possible D gene TRBD1, 5 bases. Germline loops: CDR1 SGDLS, CDR2 YYNGEE. Trimming removed 0 bases from V and 3 bases from J, with 9 bases in between. The CDR3 length is 14 residues. The chain's CDR3 is CASSVVSGDYGYTF. The CDR3 nucleotides are TGTGCCAGCAGCGTAGTTTCGGGGGACTATGGCTACACCTTC.

The chain carries TRBV7-9 and TRBJ2-1, with 11 nucleotides matching TRBD2. Germline lookup yields CDR1 SEHNR and CDR2 FQNEAQ (reference sequence). This CDR3 region has 18 residues. The V and J ends lost 1 base and 0 bases, in that order; junction bases with no gene match: 5. The chain's CDR3 is CASSLGGLAVSSYNEQFF. CDR3 nucleotide sequence: TGTGCCAGCAGCTTAGGGGGACTAGCGGTCAGCTCCTACAATGAGCAGTTCTTC.